This entry lists 7 T cell receptor beta chains sequenced from one sample in a study of T cell responses to AZD1222 COVID-19 vaccine. Profiled with immunoSEQ multiplex PCR; TCRdb holds only in-frame clones, not every one. The sample holds 75,000 to 95,000 clones, roughly 85% seen once. Sample: peripheral blood, taken on day 0 of AZD1222 vaccination. These receptors were obtained from an adult in good health.

This chain connects TRBV5-1 to TRBJ2-5; the D is unclear. Germline values: CDR1 SGHRS, CDR2 YFSETQ. The V gene lost 0 bases and the J gene lost 5 bases, with 11 bases spanning the gap. The CDR3 has 14 residues. CDR3: CASSLGHGRETQYF. The CDR3 nucleotides are TGCGCCAGCAGCTTGGGACATGGCAGGGAGACCCAGTACTTC.

This chain joins TRBV10-1 and TRBJ1-2; maybe TRBD1 (5 bases). The germline V gene has CDR1 WNHNN and CDR2 SYGVQD (reference sequence). V shed 9 bases and J shed 12 bases, with 14 bases lying between them. The CDR3 length is 10 residues. The CDR3 protein is CASQRGVNTF. The CDR3 DNA reads TGCGCCAGTCAACGAGGGGTGAACACCTTC.

The V call is TRBV9, the J call TRBJ2-3; 8 bases are a match to TRBD1. Trimming removed 4 bases from V and 3 bases from J; junction bases left unmatched: 19. CDR3 size: 19 residues. Germline values: CDR1 SGDLS, CDR2 YYNGEE. CDR3 sequence: CASSYGQGVVNVGTDTQYF. DNA for the CDR3: TGTGCCAGCAGCTATGGACAGGGAGTGGTGAATGTGGGGACAGATACGCAGTATTTT. Full variable domain (rest looked up from reference TRBV9 and TRBJ2-3): DSGVTQTPKHLITATGQRVTLRCSPRSGDLSVYWYQQSLDQGLQFLIQYYNGEERAKGNILERFSAQQFPDLHSELNLSSLELGDSALYFCASSYGQGVVNVGTDTQYFGPGTRLTVL.

The chain couples TRBV3-1 (or the pseudogene TRBV3-2) to TRBJ1-5; 9 bases align to TRBD1. Trimming cost V 0 bases and J 4 bases; bases outside gene matches: 7. The CDR3 is 17 amino acids. In germline, CDR1 is LGHDT, CDR2 YNNKEL (reference sequence). CDR3 sequence (DNA): TGTGCCAGCAGCCAAGAGAGGAGGGGACAGGGAAATCAGCCCCAGCATTTT. Amino acid sequence: CASSQERRGQGNQPQHF.

The rearrangement links TRBV20-1 to TRBJ2-5, with D perhaps TRBD2 (5 bases). V lost 7 bases and J 5 bases, leaving 11 bases between the germline ends. This CDR3 is built from 11 residues. Germline loops: CDR1 DFQATT, CDR2 SNEGSKA (reference sequence). DNA for the CDR3: TGCAGTGTCCCGAGAGGGGAGACCCAGTACTTC. Protein sequence: CSVPRGETQYF.

This chain links TRBV2 with TRBJ1-6; perhaps TRBD1 as D (6 bases). Germline values: CDR1 SNHLY, CDR2 FYNNEI. V lost 6 bases to trimming and J lost 8 bases, with 14 bases between them. The CDR3 runs 14 residues. The CDR3 loop is CASRNGGQDSPLHF. The CDR3 region has the DNA TGTGCCAGCAGGAATGGGGGGCAGGATTCACCCCTCCACTTT.

V usage is TRBV9 and J usage is TRBJ2-5; 8 bases fit TRBD2. This CDR3 is 15 amino acids long. The V gene's germline CDR1 is SGDLS and CDR2 YYNGEE. With V trimmed by 3 bases and J by 3 bases, 7 bases remained unmatched. The CDR3 coding sequence is TGTGCCAGCAGCGCCGGGGGGGCGATGGAAGAGACCCAGTACTTC. It translates to CASSAGGAMEETQYF. Based on the CDR3 plus reference TRBV9 and TRBJ2-5, the full variable domain is DSGVTQTPKHLITATGQRVTLRCSPRSGDLSVYWYQQSLDQGLQFLIQYYNGEERAKGNILERFSAQQFPDLHSELNLSSLELGDSALYFCASSAGGAMEETQYFGPGTRLLVL.